This is a list of T cell receptor beta chains from one sample in a study of T cell responses to AZD1222 COVID-19 vaccine. Clones were sequenced by immunoSEQ multiplex PCR, and TCRdb holds only the in-frame ones, with some missing. Altogether approximately 50,000 clones are present, approximately 80% being singletons, with the ten largest covering around 5%. The input for sequencing was peripheral blood, taken 28 days after the second AZD1222 dose. The receptors derive from an adult who received the AZD1222 COVID-19 vaccine. CDR3s include the opening cysteine and the closing phenylalanine or tryptophan. A D gene is named only where the DNA matches it firmly. Rows may omit the clone size; those that give it use once, few, many or a size class.

>TRBV5-8|-|TRBJ1-5|TRBD1
CASSPRTGNQPQHF
TGTGCCAGCAGCCCGCGGACAGGGAATCAGCCCCAGCATTTT
>TRBV3-1/TRBV3-2|-|TRBJ2-5|-
CASSQEAGQPEGPQYF
TGTGCCAGCAGCCAAGAGGCGGGCCAACCGGAGGGGCCCCAGTACTTC
>TRBV2|once|TRBJ2-1|TRBD1
CASREDRGGNEQFF
TGTGCCAGCAGGGAAGACAGGGGAGGCAATGAGCAGTTCTTC
>TRBV27|-|TRBJ1-2|-
CASRPTRREVDYGYTF
TGTGCCAGCAGGCCTACGCGGAGGGAGGTAGACTATGGCTACACCTTC
>TRBV27|once|TRBJ2-4|TRBD1
CASSSPGQGPIQYF
TGTGCCAGCAGTTCACCGGGACAGGGTCCCATTCAGTACTTC
>TRBV5-1|once|TRBJ2-5|TRBD2
CASSLVAGVAGETQYF
TGCGCCAGCAGCTTGGTAGCGGGGGTAGCGGGAGAGACCCAGTACTTC
>TRBV5-4|-|TRBJ2-1|TRBD2
CASSGLAGGPSSYNEQFF
TGTGCCAGCAGTGGACTAGCGGGAGGACCCAGCTCCTACAATGAGCAGTTCTTC
>TRBV6-6|-|TRBJ2-3|TRBD2
CASSSPTAGTDTQYF
TGTGCCAGCAGTTCCCCGACAGCGGGGACAGATACGCAGTATTTT
>TRBV2|-|TRBJ1-1|TRBD1
CASTLGGQGSEAFF
TGTGCCAGCACCCTAGGGGGACAGGGATCTGAAGCTTTCTTT
>TRBV10-2|-|TRBJ1-1|TRBD1
CASTRDSQEAFF
TGCGCCAGCACACGGGACAGCCAGGAAGCTTTCTTT
>TRBV7-2|-|TRBJ1-2|TRBD1
CASSRDRGLEGYTF
TGTGCCAGCAGCCGGGACAGGGGGCTGGAGGGCTACACCTTC
>TRBV6-5|once|TRBJ2-1|-
CASSYEGRGGNEQFF
TGTGCCAGCAGTTACGAGGGCAGGGGGGGCAATGAGCAGTTCTTC
>TRBV10-3|-|TRBJ1-6|-
CAISESGLRDSPLHF
TGTGCCATCAGTGAGTCGGGACTCAGGGATTCACCCCTCCACTTT
>TRBV5-1|-|TRBJ2-1|-
CASSLISNEQFF
TGCGCCAGCAGCTTGATATCCAATGAGCAGTTCTTC
>TRBV10-3|-|TRBJ1-5|-
CAISPGTQQPQHF
TGTGCCATCAGTCCCGGGACACAACAGCCCCAGCATTTT
>TRBV9|-|TRBJ1-3|-
CASSPRGVSGGNTIYF
TGTGCCAGCAGCCCCCGTGGGGTTTCGGGCGGAAACACCATATATTTT
>TRBV28|-|TRBJ1-2|TRBD1
CASRRQGSTYGYTF
TGTGCCAGCAGAAGACAGGGTTCGACCTATGGCTACACCTTC
>TRBV9|-|TRBJ2-3|-
CASSVAPPPETQYF
TGTGCCAGCAGCGTAGCTCCCCCCCCTGAGACGCAGTATTTT
>TRBV2|-|TRBJ2-7|TRBD1
CASSVAGQGSEQYF
TGTGCCAGCAGTGTGGCGGGACAGGGTAGCGAGCAGTACTTC
>TRBV5-1|-|TRBJ2-2|-
CASSLGPAGTGELFF
TGCGCCAGCAGCTTGGGTCCGGCGGGCACCGGGGAGCTGTTTTTT
>TRBV7-3|-|TRBJ2-7|-
CASSLTHGSYEQYF
TGTGCCAGCAGCTTAACGCACGGCTCCTACGAGCAGTACTTC
>TRBV3-1/TRBV3-2|-|TRBJ1-2|-
CASSRDTQGNYGYTF
TGTGCCAGCAGCCGAGACACACAGGGAAACTATGGCTACACCTTC
>TRBV7-3|-|TRBJ2-7|TRBD1
CASSLQGAAQYF
TGTGCCAGCAGCCTACAGGGGGCGGCGCAGTACTTC
>TRBV2|medium-sized|TRBJ1-2|-
CASNDNNYGYTF
TGTGCCAGCAACGACAATAACTATGGCTACACCTTC
>TRBV6-5|once|TRBJ1-2|-
CASSWGPWDYGYTF
TGTGCCAGCAGTTGGGGGCCCTGGGACTATGGCTACACCTTC
>TRBV30|-|TRBJ2-5|-
CAWRGKIGTQYF
TGTGCCTGGAGGGGGAAGATTGGGACCCAGTACTTC
>TRBV10-3|-|TRBJ2-2|-
CAIKTDSLNTGELFF
TGTGCCATCAAAACGGATTCACTTAACACCGGGGAGCTGTTTTTT
>TRBV20-1|-|TRBJ2-5|-
CSASFLSPGAQETQYF
TGCAGTGCTAGTTTCTTGTCCCCAGGGGCCCAAGAGACCCAGTACTTC
>TRBV2|-|TRBJ2-3|-
CASSSLGTQYF
TGTGCCAGCTCCTCCCTAGGGACGCAGTATTTT
>TRBV28|-|TRBJ1-1|-
CASSLSTGHMNTEAFF
TGTGCCAGCAGCCTATCCACAGGGCACATGAACACTGAAGCTTTCTTT
>TRBV5-4|once|TRBJ1-4|TRBD1
CASRSGTAPNEKLFF
TGTGCCAGCAGGTCTGGGACAGCGCCTAATGAAAAACTGTTTTTT
>TRBV12-3/TRBV12-4|-|TRBJ2-1|TRBD2
CASSGGGHEQFF
TGTGCCAGTAGCGGGGGGGGCCATGAGCAGTTCTTC
>TRBV20-1|-|TRBJ2-7|TRBD2
CSASSGRGSYEQYF
TGCAGTGCTAGTTCAGGGAGGGGTTCCTACGAGCAGTACTTC
>TRBV5-1|once|TRBJ1-4|-
CASSLEGRNEKLFF
TGCGCCAGCAGCTTGGAGGGCAGGAATGAAAAACTGTTTTTT